This TCR beta chain is drawn from a study of blood T cell repertoires in COVID-19. This table comes from immunoSEQ multiplex PCR, and its TCRdb copy is limited to in-frame clones, with some not included. The table has roughly 120,000 clones, 85% to 90% seen once. The CDR3 length is 16 residues. Germline V lookup: CDR1 SEHNR, CDR2 FQNEAQ (reference sequence). Trimming removed 2 bases from V and 3 bases from J, with 16 bases in between. The material sequenced was peripheral blood. The sequence was obtained from a woman between 65 and 79 years old with acute or convalescent COVID-19. This sequence joins TRBV7-9 and TRBJ1-2; D not resolved. CDR3 coding DNA: TGTGCCAGCAGCTTATACGAGGCCCCCGGGGACTATGGCTACACCTTC. Protein: CASSLYEAPGDYGYTF.